The clone carrying this TCR beta chain was seen at least ten times. The CDR3 is made up of 18 amino acids. V was clipped by 3 bases and J by 3 bases, with 20 bases between them. Germline V gives CDR1 LGHNA, CDR2 YNFKEQ. Time point indicated: patch test 2, 6 weeks after DPC sensitization. Treatment defined: therapeutic diphenylcyclopropenone sensitization with weekly scalp DPC. Patch tests were applied only after blood draws. Suited to DPC and affected by alopecia, the donors ranged from 18 to 70 years old. Total RNA extraction was carried out from unfractionated whole blood. The sample belongs to a study of human T cells and chemical hapten exposure. Study background: Scalp application of diphenylcyclopropenone was performed weekly in patients across the entire approximately 24-week study.

A single record per CDR3 protein comes from TCRdb applying MiXCR to the RACE reads. The sample has over 100,000 distinct CDR3 sequences; 9.2% are singletons. This receptor was taken from a woman in her thirties or forties with alopecia areata. Some clones in this sample may be carry-over from other donors' samples. This chain links TRBV4-2 with TRBJ1-4; no clear D. The sequencing here drew on whole blood, taken in connection with sensitization to the hapten diphenylcyclopropenone (DPC). CDR3 region: CASSHSLRIGRSNEKLFF. In DNA form, the CDR3 reads TGTGCCAGCAGCCACTCCCTTAGAATTGGACGGTCTAATGAAAAACTGTTTTTT.